This is a list of T cell receptor beta chains from one sample in a study of CD8+ T cells in alopecia areata. This table comes from immunoSEQ multiplex PCR, and its TCRdb copy is limited to in-frame clones, with some not included. The sample consists of 90,000 to 120,000 clones, 58% of them appearing once. Sequencing was carried out using NKG2D-low CD8+ T cells sorted from blood. Receptors originate from a human donor with alopecia areata. CDR3s include the opening cysteine and the closing phenylalanine or tryptophan. D genes are given only for firm matches. The size entry is marked missing in some rows and otherwise reads once, few, many or a size class.

abundance	v_gene	d_gene	j_gene	CDR3aa	CDR3nt
few	TRBV7-9	TRBD2	TRBJ2-1	CASSQLAGARNEQFF	TGTGCCAGCAGTCAACTAGCGGGAGCGAGGAATGAGCAGTTCTTC
NA	TRBV27	TRBD1	TRBJ1-4	CASSFGTGKEKLFF	TGTGCCAGCAGTTTTGGGACAGGGAAAGAAAAACTGTTTTTT
NA	TRBV9	NA	TRBJ2-1	CASSGPHSDFNNEQFF	TGTGCCAGCAGCGGCCCCCATTCGGACTTCAACAATGAGCAGTTCTTC
few	TRBV15	TRBD2	TRBJ2-3	CATSRVASGVRDTQYF	TGTGCCACCAGCAGAGTGGCTAGCGGCGTCCGGGATACGCAGTATTTT
few	TRBV29-1	NA	TRBJ2-1	CSVEDYNEQFF	TGCAGCGTTGAAGACTACAATGAGCAGTTCTTC
NA	TRBV7-9	NA	TRBJ2-7	CASSLRRGTHFEQYF	TGTGCCAGCAGCTTACGCAGGGGCACACACTTCGAGCAGTACTTC
NA	TRBV10-3	NA	TRBJ2-1	CAISEGAYNEQFF	TGTGCCATCAGTGAGGGTGCGTACAATGAGCAGTTCTTC
few	TRBV29-1	NA	TRBJ2-1	CSAERPPGSSYNEQFF	TGCAGCGCAGAACGGCCTCCGGGGAGCTCCTACAATGAGCAGTTCTTC
NA	TRBV6-5	NA	TRBJ1-1	CASMLGPEAFF	TGTGCCAGTATGTTGGGGCCTGAAGCTTTCTTT
NA	TRBV5-1	NA	TRBJ2-1	CASSLRWNNEQFF	TGCGCCAGCAGCTTGCGGTGGAACAATGAGCAGTTCTTC
few	TRBV11-2	NA	TRBJ2-3	CASSYTDTQYF	TGTGCCAGCAGCTACACAGATACGCAGTATTTT
NA	TRBV7-3	TRBD2	TRBJ2-1	CASSLRRRGGSGPNEQFF	TGTGCCAGCAGCTTAAGACGGCGAGGAGGTAGCGGGCCCAATGAGCAGTTCTTC
NA	TRBV6-1	NA	TRBJ2-7	CASTPSYEQYF	TGTGCCAGCACCCCCTCCTACGAGCAGTACTTC
few	TRBV29-1	NA	TRBJ2-3	CSVEDLNRETAQYF	TGCAGCGTTGAAGATCTTAACCGGGAGACGGCGCAGTATTTT
NA	TRBV29-1	NA	TRBJ1-2	CSVEGEPVGYTF	TGCAGCGTTGAGGGGGAGCCGGTTGGCTACACCTTC
NA	TRBV7-8	NA	TRBJ2-3	CASSLRSADRTDTQYF	TGTGCCAGCAGCTTACGATCGGCGGACCGCACAGATACGCAGTATTTT
few	TRBV4-1	TRBD2	TRBJ2-7	CASSPSGTNYEQYF	TGCGCCAGCAGCCCCTCGGGGACTAACTACGAGCAGTACTTC
NA	TRBV7-6	NA	TRBJ2-3	CASSLAGSITDTQYF	TGTGCCAGCAGCTTAGCGGGATCGATTACAGATACGCAGTATTTT
NA	TRBV5-6	NA	TRBJ1-5	CASSSWYGNQPQHF	TGTGCCAGCAGCTCCTGGTACGGCAATCAGCCCCAGCATTTT
NA	TRBV25-1	NA	TRBJ1-4	CASTQEANEKLFF	TGTGCCAGCACCCAGGAGGCTAATGAAAAACTGTTTTTT
NA	TRBV14	TRBD1	TRBJ2-1	CASSQEASDRGWDEQFF	TGTGCCAGCAGCCAAGAGGCTTCGGACAGGGGGTGGGATGAGCAGTTCTTC
NA	TRBV7-2	NA	TRBJ1-1	CASSLTSGGYTEAFF	TGTGCCAGCAGCTTAACCTCGGGAGGCTACACTGAAGCTTTCTTT
once	TRBV27	NA	TRBJ1-1	CASTKSGVGTEAFF	TGTGCCAGCACCAAATCAGGGGTCGGCACTGAAGCTTTCTTT
NA	TRBV27	NA	TRBJ2-3	CASSFPGGTDTQYF	TGTGCCAGCAGTTTCCCCGGGGGCACAGATACGCAGTATTTT
NA	TRBV27	NA	TRBJ2-2	CASSYRDTRLDTGELFF	TGTGCCAGCAGTTACCGGGATACCCGACTGGACACCGGGGAGCTGTTTTTT
once	TRBV5-1	NA	TRBJ1-2	CASSLVGEGVSGYTF	TGCGCCAGCAGCTTGGTAGGGGAAGGAGTGAGTGGCTACACCTTC
NA	TRBV13	TRBD1	TRBJ1-4	CASSSGQGVVAEKLFF	TGTGCCAGCAGCTCTGGACAGGGGGTGGTGGCGGAAAAACTGTTTTTT
NA	TRBV27	NA	TRBJ1-1	CASSSLGARLNTEAFF	TGTGCCAGCAGTTCCCTGGGGGCCAGGCTGAACACTGAAGCTTTCTTT
NA	TRBV27	TRBD2	TRBJ2-1	CASGTSGTYNEQFF	TGTGCCAGCGGGACTAGCGGGACCTACAATGAGCAGTTCTTC
few	TRBV27	NA	TRBJ2-6	CASMAPLKTQNSGANVLTF	TGTGCCAGCATGGCCCCCTTGAAAACACAGAATTCTGGGGCCAACGTCCTGACTTTC
few	TRBV29-1	TRBD2	TRBJ2-3	CSVEEGRGGTDTQYF	TGCAGCGTTGAAGAAGGACGGGGGGGAACAGATACGCAGTATTTT
NA	TRBV29-1	NA	TRBJ2-3	CSVEEGGALDTQYF	TGCAGCGTTGAAGAAGGAGGGGCGCTAGATACGCAGTATTTT
few	TRBV19	TRBD2	TRBJ2-7	CATQTSGSSYEQYF	TGTGCCACCCAGACTAGCGGGAGCTCCTACGAGCAGTACTTC
NA	TRBV7-8	NA	TRBJ2-5	CASSLETQYF	TGTGCCAGCAGCTTGGAGACCCAGTACTTC
NA	TRBV2	NA	TRBJ2-3	CASSSPMADTQYF	TGTGCCAGCAGTTCTCCTATGGCAGATACGCAGTATTTT
NA	TRBV2	NA	TRBJ1-5	CASSDPGSGGNQPQHF	TGTGCCAGCAGTGACCCAGGGTCTGGGGGCAATCAGCCCCAGCATTTT
NA	TRBV7-3	NA	TRBJ1-1	CASSLGPMNTEAFF	TGTGCCAGCAGCTTGGGACCGATGAACACTGAAGCTTTCTTT
few	TRBV29-1	TRBD1	TRBJ2-7	CSVEALRQGEYFYEQYF	TGCAGCGTTGAAGCCCTCCGGCAGGGGGAATATTTTTACGAGCAGTACTTC
NA	TRBV9	TRBD2	TRBJ2-1	CASSDLAGVGWDEQFF	TGTGCCAGCAGCGACTTAGCGGGAGTAGGGTGGGATGAGCAGTTCTTC
few	TRBV27	TRBD1	TRBJ2-7	CASRTQGANYEQYF	TGTGCCAGCAGAACACAGGGGGCGAATTACGAGCAGTACTTC
NA	TRBV27	NA	TRBJ2-7	CASGASSYEQYF	TGTGCCAGCGGGGCCTCGAGCTACGAGCAGTACTTC
NA	TRBV27	NA	TRBJ2-3	CASSLQVGRVLSTDTQYF	TGTGCCAGCAGTTTACAAGTCGGACGGGTTCTTAGCACAGATACGCAGTATTTT
NA	TRBV10-3	NA	TRBJ2-7	CAIRAEGSEQYF	TGTGCCATCAGGGCGGAGGGTAGCGAGCAGTACTTC
NA	TRBV4-1	TRBD2	TRBJ2-5	CASSQEPAGAQETQYF	TGCGCCAGCAGCCAAGAGCCAGCGGGAGCTCAAGAGACCCAGTACTTC
NA	TRBV27	TRBD2	TRBJ2-3	CASSPGLGGDSQYF	TGTGCCAGCAGTCCTGGACTAGGAGGGGACTCGCAGTATTTT
NA	TRBV6-5	NA	TRBJ2-7	CASSYSTGYEQYF	TGTGCCAGCAGTTATTCCACAGGTTACGAGCAGTACTTC